Below are 24 T cell receptor beta chains sequenced from a single sample in a study of metastatic and nonmetastatic thyroid tumors. TCRdb recomputed clones from the PCR reads via MiXCR. The data contain 20,000 to 25,000 clones, less than 20% of them singletons. Thyroid surgery had not been preceded by any treatment in any patient. Specimen: blood. Every receptor here comes from a female donor with papillary thyroid cancer or a benign thyroid nodule (not recorded which). Some clones in this sample may be carry-over from other donors' samples.

In this sample, this clone turned up many times. This specimen includes other DNA sequences encoding the same CDR3. V gene TRBV5-4 combines with J gene TRBJ2-3, with D possibly being TRBD2 (6 bases). The germline V gene encodes CDR1 SGHNT and CDR2 YYREEE (reference sequence). Deletions cut 0 bases from V and 1 base from J, with 9 bases between. The length of the CDR3 is 15 residues. Here the CDR3 reads CASSLGGGGTDTQYF. The CDR3 bases are TGTGCCAGCAGCTTGGGCGGCGGGGGCACAGATACGCAGTATTTT.

This clone was seen at least ten times. The V and J genes are TRBV12-3 or TRBV12-4 and TRBJ1-1; 8 bases match TRBD1. The length of the CDR3 is 16 residues. The J segment lost 6 bases and the V segment lost 6 bases, leaving 15 bases of the junction unmatched. CDR3 coding DNA: TGTGCCAGCAGCCGCCTCCGGGACAGGTTTCCTCCTGAAGCTTTCTTT. This sequence encodes CASSRLRDRFPPEAFF.

This clone was found many times. V usage is TRBV20-1 and J usage is TRBJ2-1; 10 bases align to TRBD2. The V and J ends lost 5 bases and 4 bases, in that order; junction bases with no gene match: 8. The CDR3 consists of 15 residues. Germline CDR1 reads DFQATT; CDR2 reads SNEGSKA (reference sequence). The CDR3 protein is CSAEGTSERYNEQFF. CDR3 nucleotide sequence: TGCAGTGCTGAAGGGACTAGCGAGAGGTACAATGAGCAGTTCTTC.

This clone was picked up a small number of times. The chain carries TRBV6-9 and TRBJ1-1; D gene uncertain. V was shortened by 1 base and J by 4 bases, with 10 bases between the two germline ends. CDR1 and CDR2 from the germline V gene are MNHGY and SVAAGI. This CDR3 contains 14 residues. The CDR3 loop reads CASSYYVLGTEAFF. DNA of the CDR3: TGTGCCAGCAGTTATTACGTCTTGGGCACTGAAGCTTTCTTT.

The genes are TRBV11-3 and TRBJ2-3, with no clear D. Germline values: CDR1 SGHNT, CDR2 YENEEA. Trimming cost V 1 base and J 2 bases, with 7 bases left between them. This CDR3 has 14 amino acids. CDR3 DNA sequence: TGTGCCAGCAGCTTAGGACCAAACACAGATACGCAGTATTTT. This codes for CASSLGPNTDTQYF. Drawing the rest from reference TRBV11-3 and TRBJ2-3, the complete variable domain is EAGVVQSPRYKIIEKKQPVAFWCNPISGHNTLYWYLQNLGQGPELLIRYENEEAVDDSQLPKDRFSAERLKGVDSTLKIQPAELGDSAVYLCASSLGPNTDTQYFGPGTRLTVL.

This clone was detected ten times or more. The chain recombines TRBV2 with TRBJ1-5; the D is unclear. The germline V gene encodes CDR1 SNHLY and CDR2 FYNNEI. V was shortened by 6 bases and J by 9 bases, with 15 bases between the two germline ends. This CDR3 has 13 residues. CDR3 in amino acids: CASRPGLRGPQHF. The CDR3 DNA reads TGTGCCAGCAGGCCGGGCCTACGGGGGCCCCAGCATTTT.

This clone appeared many times. The chain combines TRBV6-5 with TRBJ2-3; TRBD2 matches at 8 bases. V shed 6 bases, J shed 2 bases, and the junction held 10 bases outside the gene matches. The CDR3 has 16 amino acids. Per the germline V gene, CDR1 is MNHEY and CDR2 is SVGAGI. The CDR3 reads CASSQRRGGVTDTQYF. The CDR3 DNA is TGTGCCAGCAGCCAGAGACGGGGGGGGGTCACAGATACGCAGTATTTT.

In the case of this clone: This may arise from a read error, as a much more abundant clone is one base away. V and J are TRBV9 and TRBJ2-3; D perhaps matches TRBD1 (6 bases). The CDR3 runs to 14 residues. The V gene's germline CDR1 is SGDLS and CDR2 YYNGEE. CDR3 DNA sequence: TGTGCCAGCAGCCCCGCAGGGGCTGTAGATACGCGGTATTTT. Its translation: CASSPAGAVDTRYF.

In this sample, this clone turned up many times. The chain links TRBV30 to TRBJ2-3, with D perhaps TRBD1 (5 bases). V shed 0 bases and J shed 4 bases, with 8 bases lying between them. The CDR3 consists of 13 residues. Germline-derived CDR1 and CDR2 are GTSNPN and SVGIG (reference sequence). CDR3 region: CAWSVGHPDTQYF. CDR3 nucleotide sequence: TGTGCCTGGAGTGTAGGACACCCAGATACGCAGTATTTT.

The J gene is TRBJ1-1, the V gene TRBV30; TRBD1 matches at 7 bases. Germline V gene lookup returns CDR1 GTSNPN and CDR2 SVGIG (reference sequence). This CDR3 has 13 residues. With 2 bases clipped from V and 3 bases from J, the junction kept 3 bases outside the gene matches. The CDR3 region is CAWSRQGDTEAFF. The CDR3 DNA follows: TGTGCCTGGAGTCGTCAGGGGGACACTGAAGCTTTCTTT. Drawing the rest from reference TRBV30 and TRBJ1-1, the complete variable domain is SQTIHQWPATLVQPVGSPLSLECTVEGTSNPNLYWYRQAAGRGLQLLFYSVGIGQISSEVPQNLSASRPQDRQFILSSKKLLLSDSGFYLCAWSRQGDTEAFFGQGTRLTVV.

Ten or more counts support this clone. The rearrangement links TRBV20-1 to TRBJ2-1; maybe TRBD2 (6 bases). Between the trimmed V and J ends, which lost 6 bases and 2 bases, there was a span of 17 bases. The CDR3 runs to 15 residues. Germline V gene lookup returns CDR1 DFQATT and CDR2 SNEGSKA (reference sequence). CDR3 DNA sequence: TGCAGTGCCAGGTTGGGGACTCGCCCCTACAATGAGCAGTTCTTC. Translating it yields CSARLGTRPYNEQFF.

By share, this clone counts as medium-sized. At one boundary the junction diverges from the germline segment, which might be a read error. The CDR3 DNA sequence: TGCGCCAGCAGCCAAGATACGGGCCGCGAGGTGTTCTTC. This codes for CASSQDTGREVFF. This rearrangement joins TRBV4-1 to TRBJ2-7; the D is unclear. Germline V CDR1 and CDR2: MGHRA, YSYEKL. The CDR3 contains 13 residues.

In its sample, this clone is medium-sized. J is TRBJ1-5 and V is TRBV11-1; D is undetermined. V lost 4 bases and J 7 bases, leaving 11 bases between the germline ends. Germline V gives CDR1 SGHAT, CDR2 FQDESV (reference sequence). The CDR3 runs 13 residues. The CDR3 DNA reads TGTGCCAGCAGCTCGGGCGCCGGACAGCCCCAGCATTTT. It is translated as CASSSGAGQPQHF. Looking up the rest from reference TRBV11-1 and TRBJ1-5 gives the full variable domain: EAEVAQSPRYKITEKSQAVAFWCDPISGHATLYWYRQILGQGPELLVQFQDESVVDDSQLPKDRFSAERLKGVDSTLKIQPAELGDSAMYLCASSSGAGQPQHFGDGTRLSIL.

V and J are TRBV4-2 and TRBJ2-3, with a possible D match to TRBD2 (6 bases). V was shortened by 0 bases and J by 2 bases, with 12 bases between the two germline ends. The CDR3 is 16 amino acids. CDR1 is LGHNA and CDR2 is YNFKEQ in the germline V gene. CDR3 sequence: CASSQDPSEYTDTQYF. The CDR3 region has the DNA TGTGCCAGCAGCCAAGATCCTAGCGAGTACACAGATACGCAGTATTTT.

There are many counts of this clone. The rearrangement uses TRBV20-1 and TRBJ2-1, with 10 bases aligning to TRBD2. The V gene's germline CDR1 is DFQATT and CDR2 SNEGSKA (reference sequence). CDR3 length equals 15 residues. The J segment lost 5 bases and the V segment lost 6 bases, leaving 10 bases of the junction unmatched. CDR3 in DNA: TGCAGTGCAGAGGGAGCGGGAGGGCTCGACAATGAGCAGTTCTTC. This encodes CSAEGAGGLDNEQFF.

In this sample, this clone turned up once. This chain links TRBV11-1 with TRBJ2-1; 8 positions match TRBD2. V dropped 1 base and J dropped 8; count of bases not matched to a gene: 19. The CDR3 spans 19 residues. Per the germline V gene, CDR1 is SGHAT and CDR2 is FQDESV (reference sequence). The CDR3 DNA reads TGTGCCAGCAGCTTAGGCGCTATCGGGAGGGCCGCAGGTAGCCATGAGCAGTTCTTC. Translated: CASSLGAIGRAAGSHEQFF.

This clone occurred many times. The same CDR3 also results from other DNA sequences found in this sample. Here the CDR3 DNA reads TGTGCCAGCAGCACGGGACTAGCGGGACACACAGATACGCAGTATTTT. Residues: CASSTGLAGHTDTQYF. The J gene is TRBJ2-3, the V gene TRBV7-3, with 13 bases that match TRBD2. The CDR3 runs to 16 residues. Germline loops: CDR1 SGHTA, CDR2 FQGTGA. With 5 bases clipped from V and 2 bases from J, the junction kept 4 bases outside the gene matches.

This clone came up many times. The V call is TRBV27, the J call TRBJ1-4, with no clear D. Deletions cut 2 bases from V and 0 bases from J, with 19 bases between. The CDR3 consists of 19 residues. Germline V lookup: CDR1 MNHEY, CDR2 SMNVEV (reference sequence). The CDR3 DNA sequence: TGTGCCAGCAGTTTAAGTTTCCCAGGACGATCGTCAACTAATGAAAAACTGTTTTTT. Its protein product is CASSLSFPGRSSTNEKLFF.

This clone came up many times. The chain uses TRBV10-3 and TRBJ1-2; a possible D gene is TRBD1 (6 bases). The CDR3 consists of 16 residues. Between the trimmed V and J ends, which lost 0 bases and 2 bases, there was a span of 13 bases. The germline CDR1 and CDR2 sequences are ENHRY and SYGVKD. As DNA, the CDR3 is TGTGCCATCAGTGAGTCGTACGGGACATCGAACTATGGCTACACCTTC. Amino acids: CAISESYGTSNYGYTF.

This clone was recorded at least ten times. The rearrangement joins TRBV27 to TRBJ1-1; D is unresolved. V lost 1 base to trimming and J lost 2 bases, with 8 bases between them. Germline V lookup: CDR1 MNHEY, CDR2 SMNVEV (reference sequence). The CDR3 sequence is 14 residues long. The CDR3 DNA sequence: TGTGCCAGCAGTTTATATGAGGGAAACACTGAAGCTTTCTTT. This translates into CASSLYEGNTEAFF.

This clone was counted at least ten times. V is TRBV25-1 and J is TRBJ1-5; 10 bases align to TRBD1. V dropped 4 bases and J dropped 7; count of bases not matched to a gene: 4. Germline V CDR1 and CDR2: MGHDK, SYGVNS. The CDR3 spans 14 residues. CDR3 nucleotides: TGTGCCAGCAGTGCGACAGGGGGCGGGCAGCCCCAGCATTTT. Its translation is CASSATGGGQPQHF. Using reference TRBV25-1 and TRBJ1-5 for the parts outside the CDR3, the full variable domain is EADIYQTPRYLVIGTGKKITLECSQTMGHDKMYWYQQDPGMELHLIHYSYGVNSTEKGDLSSESTVSRIRTEHFPLTLESARPSHTSQYLCASSATGGGQPQHFGDGTRLSIL.

The table lists this clone with a few counts. A much larger clone differs by one base, so this may be a read error. This chain uses TRBV7-9 with TRBJ1-1; a possible D gene is TRBD1 (5 bases). The germline V gene has CDR1 SEHNR and CDR2 FQNEAQ (reference sequence). The CDR3 extends over 15 amino acids. The CDR3 region has the DNA TGTGCCAGCAGCTCAGTTGTGGGGCGGGGCACTGGAGCTTTCTTT. Its protein is CASSSVVGRGTGAFF. The entire variable domain, with the rest obtained from reference TRBV7-9 and TRBJ1-1, is as follows: DTGVSQNPRHKITKRGQNVTFRCDPISEHNRLYWYRQTLGQGPEFLTYFQNEAQLEKSRLLSDRFSAERPKGSFSTLEIQRTEQGDSAMYLCASSSVVGRGTGAFFGQGTRLTVV.

Many counts were recorded for this clone. The V gene is TRBV4-1, the J gene TRBJ2-1; 13 bases line up with TRBD2. CDR1 is MGHRA, CDR2 YSYEKL, per germline. V trimming: 6 bases; J trimming: 6 bases; junction bases outside the gene matches: 5. The CDR3 is 15 amino acids. The CDR3 protein is CASRGGLAGSNEQFF. The CDR3 bases are TGCGCCAGCAGGGGGGGACTAGCGGGAAGCAATGAGCAGTTCTTC.

The genes are TRBV30 and TRBJ2-2, with no clear D. Trimming cost V 2 bases and J 3 bases, with 1 base left between them. Looked up from germline, CDR1 is GTSNPN and CDR2 is SVGIG (reference sequence). The CDR3 runs 11 residues. The CDR3 sequence is CAWSHTGELFF. The CDR3 DNA follows: TGTGCCTGGAGTCACACCGGGGAGCTGTTTTTT.